One sample yielded the 9 T cell receptor beta chains listed below, sequenced in a study of PD-1 blockade in mismatch repair-deficient tumors listed by TCRdb under 2017. The sample's time point label, in plain terms: peripheral blood before pembrolizumab. The library was obtained by the immunoSEQ multiplex PCR assay. Held by TCRdb, this immuneACCESS table contains in-frame sequences only and omits some clones. Under half of the omission traces to an unresolved V gene where checked; the cause of the rest is unknown. The sample data list some 48,000 clones, and 70% to 85% of these were observed just once. The ten largest clones capture roughly 3.3% of the sample. Sequencing was performed on PBMCs, taken before pembrolizumab treatment. The receptors stem from an adult with mismatch repair-deficient cancer.

The V and J genes are TRBV9 and TRBJ1-2; D unclear. CDR3 length: 14 amino acids. Trimming pared 0 bases from V and 4 bases from J, leaving 10 bases between. Germline assignment: CDR1 SGDLS and CDR2 YYNGEE. In nucleotides, the CDR3 is TGTGCCAGCAGCGTAGAGAACGAAGGCTATGGCTACACCTTC. It yields the protein CASSVENEGYGYTF.

The V and J genes are TRBV5-1 and TRBJ2-1; 7 bases line up with TRBD2. V shed 2 bases, J shed 4 bases, and the junction held 21 bases outside the gene matches. The CDR3 runs to 20 residues. The germline gives CDR1 SGHRS, CDR2 YFSETQ. The chain's CDR3 is CASSFLTTTSVGRGYNEQFF. The DNA for the CDR3 is TGCGCCAGCAGCTTCCTGACAACCACTAGCGTTGGACGGGGTTACAATGAGCAGTTCTTC.

The rearrangement links TRBV6-4 to TRBJ1-5; 7 bases are a match to TRBD1. The junction had 3 bases not matched to a gene; V was cut back by 6 bases and J by 4 bases. The CDR3 is made up of 13 amino acids. The germline gives CDR1 MRHNA, CDR2 SNTAGT. The CDR3 sequence: CASRSQGNQPQHF. Here the CDR3 DNA reads TGTGCCAGCAGATCACAGGGGAATCAGCCCCAGCATTTT.

The rearrangement links TRBV7-2 to TRBJ1-3; 7 positions match TRBD1. The CDR3 loop spans 16 amino acids. Germline V gene sequence: CDR1 SGHTA, CDR2 FQGNSA. The V gene end was trimmed by 3 bases and the J gene end by 0 bases; junction bases not matched to a gene: 5. CDR3 residues: CASSLGQPDSGNTIYF. The DNA for the CDR3 is TGTGCCAGCAGCTTGGGACAGCCCGACTCTGGAAACACCATATATTTT.

The chain is built from TRBV20-1 and TRBJ2-1; D gene unclear. From germline, CDR1 is DFQATT and CDR2 SNEGSKA (reference sequence). With 3 bases removed from V and 4 bases from J, the gap between germline ends came to 4 bases. This CDR3 comprises 11 residues. The CDR3 spells CSASGYNEQFF. The CDR3 DNA reads as TGCAGTGCTAGCGGTTACAATGAGCAGTTCTTC.

The rearrangement uses TRBV27 and TRBJ2-7; unclear D gene. The CDR3 contains 14 residues. The germline V gene encodes CDR1 MNHEY and CDR2 SMNVEV (reference sequence). Trimming removed 3 bases at V and 4 bases at J, with 13 bases between. As DNA, the CDR3 is TGTGCCAGCAGTTTGGGCCTAGGCATTTACGAGCAGTACTTC. Its translation is CASSLGLGIYEQYF.

This chain joins TRBV9 and TRBJ1-4, with 9 bases identical to TRBD1. Germline trimming cut 7 bases from V and 8 bases from J; bases unmatched to any gene: 12. CDR1 is SGDLS, CDR2 YYNGEE, per germline. The CDR3 has 15 residues. The CDR3 here is CASSLGQGLFEKLFF. CDR3 nucleotides: TGTGCCAGCTCTCTGGGACAGGGTTTATTCGAAAAACTGTTTTTT.

V usage is TRBV5-1 and J usage is TRBJ2-1; 9 nucleotides align to TRBD1. This CDR3 is 17 amino acids long. Germline trimming cut 0 bases from V and 4 bases from J; bases unmatched to any gene: 8. The germline gives CDR1 SGHRS, CDR2 YFSETQ. The chain's CDR3 is CASSLADRGSWYNEQFF. DNA for the CDR3: TGCGCCAGCAGCTTGGCGGACAGGGGAAGTTGGTACAATGAGCAGTTCTTC.

The J gene is TRBJ2-5, the V gene TRBV9; 13 bases match TRBD2. The germline gives CDR1 SGDLS, CDR2 YYNGEE. V dropped 2 bases and J dropped 5; count of bases not matched to a gene: 6. This CDR3 comprises 16 residues. CDR3 amino acids: CASSVDGTSGTETQYF. For the CDR3, the DNA is TGTGCCAGCAGCGTGGACGGGACTAGCGGGACCGAGACCCAGTACTTC.